This entry concerns a single T cell receptor beta chain. The record originates from a study of blood T cell repertoires in COVID-19. Study-level background: Donors in the United States, Italy and Spain gave samples during acute or convalescent COVID-19. The analysed material was cDNA or gDNA that came from T cells, B-cell-depleted T cells, or PBMCs.

Assay used: immunoSEQ multiplex PCR; TCRdb lists only in-frame clones, some missing. Among about 130,000 clones, 70% to 80% were seen once, and the ten largest hold approximately 5.2%. CDR3 length: 14 residues. CDR1 and CDR2 (germline): SQVTM, ANQGSEA. The J segment lost 3 bases and the V segment lost 5 bases, leaving 6 bases of the junction unmatched. Seattle's enrolled individuals joined amid active infection and were then monitored longitudinally. V and J are TRBV29-1 and TRBJ1-2; 10 bases are shared with TRBD1. The clonotype originates from a woman aged 70 to 79 with COVID-19, enrolled during active disease. Sequencing used peripheral blood. CDR3 protein: CSVYSGTGDYGYTF. CDR3 DNA: TGCAGCGTTTACTCCGGGACAGGGGACTATGGCTACACCTTC.